The entry below describes one T cell receptor (beta chain). The sample originates from a study of T cell responses to AZD1222 COVID-19 vaccine. CDR1 and CDR2 from the germline V gene are MGHDK and SYGVNS. V dropped 0 bases and J dropped 4 bases, with 12 bases sitting between them. The CDR3 consists of 15 residues. Assay used: immunoSEQ multiplex PCR; TCRdb lists only in-frame clones, some missing. The profile shows 120,000 or so clones, over 90% of them singletons. The origin of this receptor is an adult who received the AZD1222 COVID-19 vaccine. The material sequenced was peripheral blood, taken 28 days after the second AZD1222 dose. The V and J genes are TRBV25-1 and TRBJ1-2, with D perhaps matching TRBD1 (6 bases). The chain's CDR3 is CASSEYGQGFYGYTF. The CDR3 DNA follows: TGTGCCAGCAGTGAATATGGGCAGGGGTTCTATGGCTACACCTTC.